This T cell receptor (beta chain) came from a study of vaccination effects on CD4 cells after COVID-19 (dated by TCRdb to about 2022). About the study as a whole: Each participant got two doses of an mRNA SARS-CoV-2 vaccine, either BNT162b2 or mRNA-1273. SARS-CoV-2 spike-specific CD4+ TCR repertoires were compared before and after mRNA vaccination in COVID-19 convalescent patients and in infection-naive vaccine recipients. The full study included 9 to 10 COVID-19 convalescent patients and a few SARS-CoV-2-naive healthy vaccine recipients. Cultures from other donors in the study were sequenced using the Oncomine TCR Beta short-read assay on an Illumina iSeq 100. Overall study outcomes, separate from this receptor: Marked clonal contraction was observed in both infection-induced and vaccine-induced clones at late post-vaccination timepoints, consistent with waning T cell responses. Among healthy vaccine recipients, nearly all vaccine-induced clones were SARS-CoV-2 mono-reactive, and only 1 of 255 was cross-reactive with common cold coronaviruses. Only a small number of convalescent patients were included, and no early post-infection timepoints were available, which limited the study.

In the ViraFEST assay, PBMC were stimulated with viral peptide pools, and antigen-specific CD4+ T cell clonotypes were then identified by expansion using TCR sequencing. After about 9 days of culture, CD4+ T cells were isolated with the EasySep CD4+ T cell isolation kit. Healthy vaccine recipients had no prior SARS-CoV-2 infection, confirmed by negative nucleocapsid antibodies before and after vaccination. Each well held two million PBMC cultured in IMDM containing approximately 5% human AB serum, about 10 IU/ml IL-2 and gentamicin, along with 8 to 10 ug/ml peptides. On days 3 and 7, half of the culture medium was replaced with fresh IL-2-containing medium. Unless otherwise noted, each peptide stimulation condition was cultured in triplicate wells. Using Ficoll-Paque Plus gradient centrifugation, PBMC were separated from whole blood and then either used fresh or cryopreserved at -140C. Overlapping peptide pools spanned the spike proteins of SARS-CoV-2 and the common cold coronaviruses HCoV-NL63, HCoV-OC43 and HCoV-229E. Genomic DNA was extracted from cultured CD4+ T cells with the QIAamp micro DNA kit.

Per the germline V gene, SGHDN is the CDR1 and FVKESK is the CDR2. From the cysteine up to the phenylalanine, the CDR3 has a length of 15 residues. Here the CDR3 DNA is all that survives: 45 bases in frame from base 1. V is pared back by 2 bases and J by 0 bases, with 8 bases lying between the germline termini. To prepare the library, the immunoSEQ multiplex PCR assay was applied. DNA from the CD4+ T cells that had been cultured and isolated underwent TCR beta CDR3 sequencing. The original pipeline was this. Non-productive TCR sequences were removed and reads were trimmed to the CDR3 region, keeping CDR3s of at least 7 amino acids. Antigen-specific clonotypes were identified with the MANAFEST web app by comparing expansion in peptide wells against reference cultures. To be called positive, a clone needed expansion at FDR<0.05 compared with the reference and with all other wells, an odds ratio greater than 5, and a frequency greater than 0.1% in two replicate wells. Clonotypes significantly expanded in SARS-CoV-2 spike wells and in at least one common cold coronavirus spike condition were defined as cross-reactive. CDR3 similarity was assessed by Levenshtein distance using the stringdist R package, and unrooted trees were constructed with ape in R 3.6.1. Sourced from immuneACCESS, this table was stored by TCRdb with only in-frame sequences that have V and J called. A share of the clones is absent; for the studies checked, an unresolved V gene accounts for under half, and the remainder has no known explanation. V and J calls and clone size are copied from that table; D and trimming were computed from the DNA. The sample contains about 79,000 clones, around four fifths of them found a single time. The top ten hold 1.5% to 2% of the sample.

In the case of this clone: Its binding antigen is unknown. The input lacks base qualities; no much larger clone sits a single base away.

The receptor comes from a human donor who received a COVID-19 vaccine. The input for sequencing was CD4+ T cells from PBMCs cultured with HCoV-229E spike peptides, taken before COVID-19 vaccination. Read against the paper, the sample's cell subset or site label means: HCoV-229E spike overlapping peptide pool stimulation. Rearrangement joined TRBV14 to TRBJ1-3; the D gene is not confidently resolved. The CDR3 has the sequence CASSQSAGSGNTIYF. The bases read TGTGCCAGCAGCCAAAGTGCTGGCTCTGGAAACACCATATATTTT.